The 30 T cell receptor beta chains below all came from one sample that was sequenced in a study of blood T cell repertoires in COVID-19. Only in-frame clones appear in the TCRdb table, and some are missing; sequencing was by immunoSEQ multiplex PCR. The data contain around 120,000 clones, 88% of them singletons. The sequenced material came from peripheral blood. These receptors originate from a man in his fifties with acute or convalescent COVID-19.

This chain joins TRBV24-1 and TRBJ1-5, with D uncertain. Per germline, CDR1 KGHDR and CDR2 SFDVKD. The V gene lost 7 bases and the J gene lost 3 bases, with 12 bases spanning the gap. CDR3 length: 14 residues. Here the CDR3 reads CATSGSNPNQPQHF. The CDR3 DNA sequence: TGTGCCACCAGCGGTTCAAACCCCAATCAGCCCCAGCATTTT.

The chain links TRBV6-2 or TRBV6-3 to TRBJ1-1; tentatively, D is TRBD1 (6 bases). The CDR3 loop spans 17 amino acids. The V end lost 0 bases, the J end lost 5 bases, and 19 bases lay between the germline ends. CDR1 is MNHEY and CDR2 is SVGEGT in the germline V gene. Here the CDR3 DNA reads TGTGCCAGCAGTTACTCGGACTTTCAGGCAGGGACAACTGAAGCTTTCTTT. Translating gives CASSYSDFQAGTTEAFF.

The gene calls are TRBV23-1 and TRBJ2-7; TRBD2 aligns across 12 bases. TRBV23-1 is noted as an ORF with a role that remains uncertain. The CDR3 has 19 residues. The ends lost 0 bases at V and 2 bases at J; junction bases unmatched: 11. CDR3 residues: CASSQSQATTSGRAYEQYF. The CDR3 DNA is TGCGCCAGCAGTCAATCACAAGCCACGACTAGCGGGAGAGCCTACGAGCAGTACTTC.

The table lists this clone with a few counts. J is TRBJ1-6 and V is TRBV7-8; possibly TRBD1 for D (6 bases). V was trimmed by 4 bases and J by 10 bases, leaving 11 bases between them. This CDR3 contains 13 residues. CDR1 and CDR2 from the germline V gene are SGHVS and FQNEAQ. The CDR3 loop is CASSSAGDSPLHF. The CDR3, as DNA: TGTGCCAGCAGCTCCGCAGGGGACTCACCCCTCCACTTT.

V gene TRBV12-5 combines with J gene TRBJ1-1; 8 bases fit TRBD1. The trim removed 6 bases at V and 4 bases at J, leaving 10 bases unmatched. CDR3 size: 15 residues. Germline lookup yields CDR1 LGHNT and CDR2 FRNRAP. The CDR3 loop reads CASGQSTGVGTEAFF. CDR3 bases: TGTGCTAGTGGGCAATCGACAGGGGTGGGCACTGAAGCTTTCTTT.

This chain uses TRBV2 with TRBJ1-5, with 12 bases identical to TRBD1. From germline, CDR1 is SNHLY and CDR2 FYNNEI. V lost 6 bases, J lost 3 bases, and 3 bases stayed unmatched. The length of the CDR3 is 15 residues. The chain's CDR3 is CASRGQGAPNQPQHF. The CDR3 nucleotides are TGTGCCAGCAGGGGACAGGGGGCCCCCAATCAGCCCCAGCATTTT.

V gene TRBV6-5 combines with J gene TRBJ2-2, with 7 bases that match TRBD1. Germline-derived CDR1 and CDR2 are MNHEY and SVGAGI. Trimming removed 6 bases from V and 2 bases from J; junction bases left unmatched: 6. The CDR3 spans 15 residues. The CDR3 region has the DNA TGTGCCAGCAGCGATGGGACAGCTAACACCGGGGAGCTGTTTTTT. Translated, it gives CASSDGTANTGELFF.

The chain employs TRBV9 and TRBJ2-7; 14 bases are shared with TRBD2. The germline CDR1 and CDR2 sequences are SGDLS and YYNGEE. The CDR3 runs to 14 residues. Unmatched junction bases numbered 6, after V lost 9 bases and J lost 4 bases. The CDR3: CANMGLAGAYEQYF. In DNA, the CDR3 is TGTGCCAATATGGGACTAGCGGGAGCATACGAGCAGTACTTC.

CDR3 sequence reads: CASSLRGTGGQTAFF. CDR3 in DNA: TGTGCCAGCAGCTTACGTGGGACAGGAGGGCAGACGGCTTTCTTT. This sequence joins TRBV7-8 and TRBJ1-1, with 8 bases identical to TRBD1. Germline V gene lookup returns CDR1 SGHVS and CDR2 FQNEAQ. This CDR3 is built from 15 residues. V was pared by 2 bases and J by 11 bases, with 13 bases of the junction left unmatched.

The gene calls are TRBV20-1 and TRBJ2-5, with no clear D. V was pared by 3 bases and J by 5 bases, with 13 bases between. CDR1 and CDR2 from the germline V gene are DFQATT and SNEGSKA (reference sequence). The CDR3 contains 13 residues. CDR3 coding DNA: TGCAGTGCTAGTAGACTTGACGGTGAGACCCAGTACTTC. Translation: CSASRLDGETQYF.

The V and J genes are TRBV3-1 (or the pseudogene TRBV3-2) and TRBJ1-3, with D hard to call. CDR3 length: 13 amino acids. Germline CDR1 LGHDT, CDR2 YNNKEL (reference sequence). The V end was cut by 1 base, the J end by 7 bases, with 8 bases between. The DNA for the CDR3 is TGTGCCAGCAGCCAAGGACGAGGGAACACCATATATTTT. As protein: CASSQGRGNTIYF.

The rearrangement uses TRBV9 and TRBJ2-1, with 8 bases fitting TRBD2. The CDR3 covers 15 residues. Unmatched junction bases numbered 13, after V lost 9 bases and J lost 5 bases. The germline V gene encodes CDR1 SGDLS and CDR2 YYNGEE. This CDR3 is CATSRGTSENNEQFF. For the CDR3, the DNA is TGTGCCACTTCCCGGGGGACTAGTGAAAACAATGAGCAGTTCTTC.

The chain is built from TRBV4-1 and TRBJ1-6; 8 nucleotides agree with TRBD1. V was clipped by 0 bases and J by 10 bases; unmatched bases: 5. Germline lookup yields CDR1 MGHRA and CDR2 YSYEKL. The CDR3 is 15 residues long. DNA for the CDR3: TGCGCCAGCAGCCAAGATCAGGGGGCTATCTCACCCCTCCACTTT. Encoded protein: CASSQDQGAISPLHF.

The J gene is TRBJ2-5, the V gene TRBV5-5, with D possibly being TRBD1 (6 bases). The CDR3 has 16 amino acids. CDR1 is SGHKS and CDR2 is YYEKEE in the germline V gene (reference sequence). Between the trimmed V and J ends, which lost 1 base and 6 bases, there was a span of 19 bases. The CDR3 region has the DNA TGTGCCAGCAGCTTGAGCCCTCAGGGGCTTGCGAAGACCCAGTACTTC. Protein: CASSLSPQGLAKTQYF. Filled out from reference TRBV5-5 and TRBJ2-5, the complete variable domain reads DAGVTQSPTHLIKTRGQQVTLRCSPISGHKSVSWYQQVLGQGPQFIFQYYEKEERGRGNFPDRFSARQFPNYSSELNVNALLLGDSALYLCASSLSPQGLAKTQYFGPGTRLLVL.

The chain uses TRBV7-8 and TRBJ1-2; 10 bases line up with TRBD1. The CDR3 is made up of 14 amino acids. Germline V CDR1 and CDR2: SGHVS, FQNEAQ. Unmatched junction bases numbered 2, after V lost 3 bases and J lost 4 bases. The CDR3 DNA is TGTGCCAGCAGCTTTGGACAGGGGGGCTATGGCTACACCTTC. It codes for CASSFGQGGYGYTF.

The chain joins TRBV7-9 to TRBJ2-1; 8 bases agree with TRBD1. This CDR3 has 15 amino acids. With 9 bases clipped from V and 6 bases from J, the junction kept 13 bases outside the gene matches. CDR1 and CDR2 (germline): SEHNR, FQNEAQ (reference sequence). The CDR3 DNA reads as TGTGCCAGTCTGCCCAAGGACAGGGTTGGCAATGAGCAGTTCTTC. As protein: CASLPKDRVGNEQFF.

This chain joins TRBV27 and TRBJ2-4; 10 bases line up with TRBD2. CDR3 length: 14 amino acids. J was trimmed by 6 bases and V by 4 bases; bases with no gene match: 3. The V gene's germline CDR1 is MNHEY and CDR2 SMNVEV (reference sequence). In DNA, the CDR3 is TGTGCCAGCAGTTCGGGACTAGCGACAAACATTCAGTACTTC. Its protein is CASSSGLATNIQYF.

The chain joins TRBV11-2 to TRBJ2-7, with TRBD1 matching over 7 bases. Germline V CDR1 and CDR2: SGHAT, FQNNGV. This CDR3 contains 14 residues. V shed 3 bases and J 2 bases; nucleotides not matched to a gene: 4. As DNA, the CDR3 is TGTGCCAGCAGCTTTAACAGGGGTACCTACGAGCAGTACTTC. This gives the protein CASSFNRGTYEQYF.

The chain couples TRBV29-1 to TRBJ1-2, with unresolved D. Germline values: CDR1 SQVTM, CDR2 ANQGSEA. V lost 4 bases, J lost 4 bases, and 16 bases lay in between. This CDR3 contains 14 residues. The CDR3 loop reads CSVAGTANRYGYTF. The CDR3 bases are TGCAGCGTTGCAGGTACAGCCAACCGCTATGGCTACACCTTC.

CDR3 sequence reads: CASSLQGTKNEQFF. CDR3 coding DNA: TGTGCCAGCAGTTTACAGGGCACCAAGAATGAGCAGTTCTTC. V usage is TRBV7-9 and J usage is TRBJ2-1; a possible D gene is TRBD1 (6 bases). Germline CDR1 and CDR2: SEHNR and FQNEAQ (reference sequence). The CDR3 runs 14 residues. The V gene lost 6 bases and the J gene lost 7 bases, with 16 bases spanning the gap.

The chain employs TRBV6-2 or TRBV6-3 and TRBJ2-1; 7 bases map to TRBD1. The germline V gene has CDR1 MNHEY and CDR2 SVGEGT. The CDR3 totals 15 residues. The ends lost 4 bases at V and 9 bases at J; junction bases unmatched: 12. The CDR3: CASSWTYRGNGEQFF. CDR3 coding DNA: TGTGCCAGCAGTTGGACCTACAGGGGTAACGGTGAGCAGTTCTTC.

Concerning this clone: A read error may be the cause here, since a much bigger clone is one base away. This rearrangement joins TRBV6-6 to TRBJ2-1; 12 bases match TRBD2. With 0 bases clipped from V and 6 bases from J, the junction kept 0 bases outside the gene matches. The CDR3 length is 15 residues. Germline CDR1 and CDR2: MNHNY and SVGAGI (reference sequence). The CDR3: CASSYSTSGSNEQFF. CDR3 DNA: TGTGCCAGCAGTTACTCGACTAGCGGGAGCAATGAGCAGTTCTTC.

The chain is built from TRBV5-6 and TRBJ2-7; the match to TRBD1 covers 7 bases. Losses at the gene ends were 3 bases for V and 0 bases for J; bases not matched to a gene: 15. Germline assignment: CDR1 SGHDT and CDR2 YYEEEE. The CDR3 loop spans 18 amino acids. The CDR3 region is CASSWTGQPRGSSYEQYF. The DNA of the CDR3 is TGTGCCAGCAGCTGGACAGGACAGCCCAGGGGTAGCTCCTACGAGCAGTACTTC.

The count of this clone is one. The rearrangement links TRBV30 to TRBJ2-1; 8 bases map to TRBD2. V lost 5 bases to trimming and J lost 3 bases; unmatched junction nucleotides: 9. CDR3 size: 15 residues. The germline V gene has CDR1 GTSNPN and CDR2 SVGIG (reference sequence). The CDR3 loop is CAWAPFGRGYNEQFF. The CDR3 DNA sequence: TGTGCCTGGGCCCCCTTCGGGAGGGGCTACAATGAGCAGTTCTTC.

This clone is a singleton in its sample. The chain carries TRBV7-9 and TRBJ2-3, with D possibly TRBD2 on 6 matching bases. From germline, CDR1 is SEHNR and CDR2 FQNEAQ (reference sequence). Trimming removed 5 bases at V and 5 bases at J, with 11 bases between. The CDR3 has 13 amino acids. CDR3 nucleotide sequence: TGTGCCAGCAGCCCGGGAGTCGTAGATACGCAGTATTTT. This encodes CASSPGVVDTQYF. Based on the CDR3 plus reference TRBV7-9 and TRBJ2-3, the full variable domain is DTGVSQNPRHKITKRGQNVTFRCDPISEHNRLYWYRQTLGQGPEFLTYFQNEAQLEKSRLLSDRFSAERPKGSFSTLEIQRTEQGDSAMYLCASSPGVVDTQYFGPGTRLTVL.

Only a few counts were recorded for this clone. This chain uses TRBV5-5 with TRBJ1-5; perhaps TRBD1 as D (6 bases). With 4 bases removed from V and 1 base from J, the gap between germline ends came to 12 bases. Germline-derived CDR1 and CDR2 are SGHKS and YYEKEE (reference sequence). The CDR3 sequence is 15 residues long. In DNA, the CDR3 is TGTGCCAGCAGCCTACAGGGAAACAGCAATCAGCCCCAGCATTTT. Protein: CASSLQGNSNQPQHF.

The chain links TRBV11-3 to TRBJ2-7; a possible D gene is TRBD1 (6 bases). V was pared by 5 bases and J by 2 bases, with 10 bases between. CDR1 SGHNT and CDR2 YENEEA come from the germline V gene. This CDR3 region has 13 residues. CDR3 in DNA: TGTGCCAGCAGCCCTGGACAGACCTACGAGCAGTACTTC. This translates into CASSPGQTYEQYF. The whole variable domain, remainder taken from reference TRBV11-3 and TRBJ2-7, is EAGVVQSPRYKIIEKKQPVAFWCNPISGHNTLYWYLQNLGQGPELLIRYENEEAVDDSQLPKDRFSAERLKGVDSTLKIQPAELGDSAVYLCASSPGQTYEQYFGPGTRLTVT.

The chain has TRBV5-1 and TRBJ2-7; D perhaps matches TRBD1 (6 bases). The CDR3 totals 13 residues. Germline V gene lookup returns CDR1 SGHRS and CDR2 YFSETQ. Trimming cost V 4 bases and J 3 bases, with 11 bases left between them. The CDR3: CASSRQDSYEQYF. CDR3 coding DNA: TGCGCCAGCAGCAGACAGGACAGCTACGAGCAGTACTTC.

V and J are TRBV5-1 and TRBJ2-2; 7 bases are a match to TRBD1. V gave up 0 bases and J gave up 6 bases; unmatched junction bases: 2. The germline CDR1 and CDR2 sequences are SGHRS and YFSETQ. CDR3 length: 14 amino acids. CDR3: CASSLAGTAGELFF. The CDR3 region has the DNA TGCGCCAGCAGCTTGGCGGGGACAGCCGGGGAGCTGTTTTTT.

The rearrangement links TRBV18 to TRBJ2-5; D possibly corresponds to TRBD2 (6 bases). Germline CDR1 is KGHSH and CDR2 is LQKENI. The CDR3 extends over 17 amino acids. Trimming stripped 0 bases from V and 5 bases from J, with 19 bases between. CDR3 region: CASSPPVVTSSWETQYF. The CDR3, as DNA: TGTGCCAGCTCACCACCGGTCGTTACTAGCAGTTGGGAGACCCAGTACTTC.